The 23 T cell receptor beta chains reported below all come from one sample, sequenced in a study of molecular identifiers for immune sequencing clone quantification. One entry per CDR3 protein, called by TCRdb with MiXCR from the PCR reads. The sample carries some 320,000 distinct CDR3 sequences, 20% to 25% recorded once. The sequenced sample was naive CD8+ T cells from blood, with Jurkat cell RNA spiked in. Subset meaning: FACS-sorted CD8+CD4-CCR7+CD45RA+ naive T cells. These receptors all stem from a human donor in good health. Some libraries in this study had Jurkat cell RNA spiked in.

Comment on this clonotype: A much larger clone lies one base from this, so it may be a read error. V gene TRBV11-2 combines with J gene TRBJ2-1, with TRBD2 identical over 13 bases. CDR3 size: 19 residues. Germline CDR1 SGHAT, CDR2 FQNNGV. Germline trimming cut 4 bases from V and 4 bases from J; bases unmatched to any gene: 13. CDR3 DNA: TGTGCCAGCAGCTCCGGTCCCGGGACTAGCGGGGTGGGGTACAATGAGCAGTTCTTC. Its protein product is CASSSGPGTSGVGYNEQFF.

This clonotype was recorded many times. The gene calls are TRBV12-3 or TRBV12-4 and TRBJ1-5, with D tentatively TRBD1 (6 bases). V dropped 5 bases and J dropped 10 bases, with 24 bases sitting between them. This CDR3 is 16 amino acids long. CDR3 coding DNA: TGTGCCAGCAGTCCCTCATTCGGACAGCGGTGGATACCCCAGCATTTT. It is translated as CASSPSFGQRWIPQHF.

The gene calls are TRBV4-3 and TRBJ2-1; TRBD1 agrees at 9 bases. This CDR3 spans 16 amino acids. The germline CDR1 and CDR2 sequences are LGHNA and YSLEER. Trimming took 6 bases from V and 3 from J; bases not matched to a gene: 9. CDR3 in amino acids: CASRRPGTGYYNEQFF. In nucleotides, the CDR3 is TGCGCCAGCAGGAGACCCGGGACAGGGTACTACAATGAGCAGTTCTTC.

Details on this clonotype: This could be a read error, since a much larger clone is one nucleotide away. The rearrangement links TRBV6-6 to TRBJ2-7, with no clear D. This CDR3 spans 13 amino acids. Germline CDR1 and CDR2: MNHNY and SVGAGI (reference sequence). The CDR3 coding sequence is TGTGCCAGCAGTCACTCATGGTCCTACGAGCAGTACTTC. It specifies CASSHSWSYEQYF.

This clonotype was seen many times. Written as DNA, the CDR3 is TGTGCCAGCAGTGCAGCCCCGAGAGGGGGCGAAAACATTCAGTACTTC. Its translation is CASSAAPRGGENIQYF. This chain connects TRBV2 to TRBJ2-4; 7 bases align to TRBD1. V gave up 4 bases and J gave up 5 bases; unmatched junction bases: 11. This CDR3 spans 16 amino acids. Germline assignment: CDR1 SNHLY and CDR2 FYNNEI. The full variable domain, rest sourced from reference TRBV2 and TRBJ2-4, is EPEVTQTPSHQVTQMGQEVILRCVPISNHLYFYWYRQILGQKVEFLVSFYNNEISEKSEIFDDQFSVERPDGSNFTLKIRSTKLEDSAMYFCASSAAPRGGENIQYFGAGTRLSVL.

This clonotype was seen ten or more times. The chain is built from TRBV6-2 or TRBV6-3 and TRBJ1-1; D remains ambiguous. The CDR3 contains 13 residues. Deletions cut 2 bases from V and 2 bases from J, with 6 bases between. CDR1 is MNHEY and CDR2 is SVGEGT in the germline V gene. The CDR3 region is CASSYGHNTEAFF. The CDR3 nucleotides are TGTGCCAGCAGTTACGGGCACAACACTGAAGCTTTCTTT.

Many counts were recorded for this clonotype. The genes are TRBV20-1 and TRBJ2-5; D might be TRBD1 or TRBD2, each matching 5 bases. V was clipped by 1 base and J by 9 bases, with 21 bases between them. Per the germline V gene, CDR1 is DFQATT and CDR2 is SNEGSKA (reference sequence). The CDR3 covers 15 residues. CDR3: CSARGSRDPRTAQYF. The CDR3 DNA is TGCAGTGCTAGAGGGTCCCGGGACCCAAGAACGGCCCAGTACTTC.

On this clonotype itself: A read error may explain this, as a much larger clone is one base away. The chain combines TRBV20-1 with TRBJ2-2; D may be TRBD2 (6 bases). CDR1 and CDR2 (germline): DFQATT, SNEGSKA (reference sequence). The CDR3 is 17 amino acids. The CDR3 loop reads CSARIDRGSSYTRELFF. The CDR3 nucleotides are TGCAGTGCTAGAATCGATCGGGGGTCCTCCTACACCAGGGAGCTGTTTTTT.

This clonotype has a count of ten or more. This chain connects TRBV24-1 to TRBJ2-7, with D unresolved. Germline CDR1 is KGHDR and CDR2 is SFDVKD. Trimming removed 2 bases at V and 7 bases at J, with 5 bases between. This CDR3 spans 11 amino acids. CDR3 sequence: CATSDSREQYF. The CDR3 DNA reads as TGTGCCACCAGTGATTCTCGGGAGCAGTACTTC.

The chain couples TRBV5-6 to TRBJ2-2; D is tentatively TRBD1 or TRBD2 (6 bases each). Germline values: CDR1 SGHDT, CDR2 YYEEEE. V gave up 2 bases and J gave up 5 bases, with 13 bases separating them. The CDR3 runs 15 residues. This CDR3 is CASSLGGSATGELFF. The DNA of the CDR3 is TGTGCCAGCAGCTTAGGGGGGTCTGCGACCGGGGAGCTGTTTTTT.

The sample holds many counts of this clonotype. CDR3 amino acids: CASSTSGGTSSGANVLTF. CDR3 bases: TGTGCCAGCAGCACGAGCGGGGGGACGTCCTCTGGGGCCAACGTCCTGACTTTC. This sequence joins TRBV7-9 and TRBJ2-6, with 9 bases matching TRBD2. J lost 0 bases, V lost 5 bases, and 8 bases had no gene match. Germline V gives CDR1 SEHNR, CDR2 FQNEAQ (reference sequence). The CDR3 is made up of 18 amino acids.

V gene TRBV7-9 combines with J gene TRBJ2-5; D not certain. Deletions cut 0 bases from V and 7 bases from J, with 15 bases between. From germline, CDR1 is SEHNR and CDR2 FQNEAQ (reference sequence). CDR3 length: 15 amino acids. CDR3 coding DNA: TGTGCCAGCAGCTTAGCTCGGTCGGGTTTGGTGACCCAGTACTTC. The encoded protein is CASSLARSGLVTQYF.

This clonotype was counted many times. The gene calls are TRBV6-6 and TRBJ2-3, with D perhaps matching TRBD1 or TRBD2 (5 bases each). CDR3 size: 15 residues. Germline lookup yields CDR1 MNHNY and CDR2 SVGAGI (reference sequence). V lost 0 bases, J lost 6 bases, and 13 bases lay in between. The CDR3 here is CASSYSWDAADTQYF. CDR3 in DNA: TGTGCCAGCAGTTACTCGTGGGACGCCGCGGATACGCAGTATTTT.

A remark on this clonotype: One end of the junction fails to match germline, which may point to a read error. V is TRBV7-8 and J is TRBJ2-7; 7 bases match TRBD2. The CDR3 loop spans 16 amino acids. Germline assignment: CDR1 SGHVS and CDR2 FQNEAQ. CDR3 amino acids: CASSLATSGAIYEQCF. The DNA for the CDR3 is TGTGCCAGCAGCTTAGCGACGAGCGGGGCGATCTACGAGCAGTGCTTC.

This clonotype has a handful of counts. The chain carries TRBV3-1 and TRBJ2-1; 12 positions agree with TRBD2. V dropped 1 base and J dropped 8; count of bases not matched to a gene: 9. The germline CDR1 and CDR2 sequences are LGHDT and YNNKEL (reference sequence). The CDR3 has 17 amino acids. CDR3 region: CASSQGLAGAISHEQFF. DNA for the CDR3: TGTGCCAGCAGCCAAGGACTAGCGGGGGCAATTAGTCATGAGCAGTTCTTC.

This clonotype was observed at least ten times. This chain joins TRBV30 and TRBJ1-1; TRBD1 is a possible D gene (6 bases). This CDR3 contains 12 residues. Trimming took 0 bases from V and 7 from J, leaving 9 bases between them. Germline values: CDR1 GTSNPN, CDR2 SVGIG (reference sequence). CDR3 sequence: CAWSVGGNEAFF. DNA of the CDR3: TGTGCCTGGAGTGTAGGGGGTAATGAAGCTTTCTTT.

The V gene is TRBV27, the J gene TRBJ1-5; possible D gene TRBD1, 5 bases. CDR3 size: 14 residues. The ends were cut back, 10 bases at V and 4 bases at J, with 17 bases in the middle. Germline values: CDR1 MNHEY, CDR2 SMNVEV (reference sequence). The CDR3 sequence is CATADGRGNQPQHF. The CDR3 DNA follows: TGTGCCACAGCCGATGGGCGGGGGAATCAGCCCCAGCATTTT.

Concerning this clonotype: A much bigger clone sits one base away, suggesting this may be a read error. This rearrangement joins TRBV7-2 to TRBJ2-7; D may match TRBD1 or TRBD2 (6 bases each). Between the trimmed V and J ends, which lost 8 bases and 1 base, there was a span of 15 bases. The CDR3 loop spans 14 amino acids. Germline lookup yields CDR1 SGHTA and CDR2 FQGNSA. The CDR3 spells CASGSGGTSYEQYF. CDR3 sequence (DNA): TGTGCCAGCGGCTCCGGGGGCACATCCTACGAGCAGTACTTC.

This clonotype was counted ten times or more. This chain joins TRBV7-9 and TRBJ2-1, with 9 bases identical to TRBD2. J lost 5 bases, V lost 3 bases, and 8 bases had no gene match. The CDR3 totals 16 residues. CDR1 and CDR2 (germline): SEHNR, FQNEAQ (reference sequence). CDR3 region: CASSFLGGGADNEQFF. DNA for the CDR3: TGTGCCAGCAGCTTCTTGGGCGGGGGGGCTGACAATGAGCAGTTCTTC.

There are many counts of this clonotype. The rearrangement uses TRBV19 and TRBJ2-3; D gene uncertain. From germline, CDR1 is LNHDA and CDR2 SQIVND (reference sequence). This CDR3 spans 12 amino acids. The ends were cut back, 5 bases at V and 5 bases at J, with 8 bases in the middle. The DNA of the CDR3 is TGTGCCAGTAGTTATAATGAAGATACGCAGTATTTT. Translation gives CASSYNEDTQYF.

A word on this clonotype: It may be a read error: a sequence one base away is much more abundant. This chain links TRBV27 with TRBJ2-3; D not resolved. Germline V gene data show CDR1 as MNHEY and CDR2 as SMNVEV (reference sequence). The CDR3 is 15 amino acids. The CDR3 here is CASRWAPRGTDTRYF. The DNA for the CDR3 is TGTGCCAGCAGGTGGGCCCCACGCGGCACAGATACGCGGTATTTT.

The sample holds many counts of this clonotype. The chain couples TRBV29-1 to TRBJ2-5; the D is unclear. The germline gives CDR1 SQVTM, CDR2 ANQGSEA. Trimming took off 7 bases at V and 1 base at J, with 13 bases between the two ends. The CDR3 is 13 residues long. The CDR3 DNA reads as TGCAGCGCCGAATCCGGTACCCAAGAGACCCAGTACTTC. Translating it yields CSAESGTQETQYF.

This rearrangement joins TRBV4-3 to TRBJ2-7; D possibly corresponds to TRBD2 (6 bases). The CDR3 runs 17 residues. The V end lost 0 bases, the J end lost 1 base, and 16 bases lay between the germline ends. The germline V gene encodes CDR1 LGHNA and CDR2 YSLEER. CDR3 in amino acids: CASSQDVGGAGSYEQYF. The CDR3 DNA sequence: TGCGCCAGCAGCCAAGACGTAGGAGGGGCGGGTTCCTACGAGCAGTACTTC.